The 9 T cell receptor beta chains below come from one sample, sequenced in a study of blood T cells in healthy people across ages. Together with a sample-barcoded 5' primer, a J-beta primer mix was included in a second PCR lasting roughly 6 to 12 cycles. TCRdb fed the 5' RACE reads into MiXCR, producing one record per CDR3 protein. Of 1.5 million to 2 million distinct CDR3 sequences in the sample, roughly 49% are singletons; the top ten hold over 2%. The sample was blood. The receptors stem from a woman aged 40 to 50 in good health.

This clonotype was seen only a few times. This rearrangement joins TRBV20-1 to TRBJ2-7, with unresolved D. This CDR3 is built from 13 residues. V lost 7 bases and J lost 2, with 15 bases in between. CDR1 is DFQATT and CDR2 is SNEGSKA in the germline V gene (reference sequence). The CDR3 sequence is CSGKLLDPYEQYF. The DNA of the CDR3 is TGCAGTGGAAAGCTCTTGGATCCCTACGAGCAGTACTTC.

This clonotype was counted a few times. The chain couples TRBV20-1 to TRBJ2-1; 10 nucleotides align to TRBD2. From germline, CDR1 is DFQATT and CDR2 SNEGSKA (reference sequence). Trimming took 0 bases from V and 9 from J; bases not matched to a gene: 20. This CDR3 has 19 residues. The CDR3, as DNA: TGCAGTGCTAGAGATAGATATAATAGCGGGGGGCCCAATCTTCTTGAGCAGTTCTTC. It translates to CSARDRYNSGGPNLLEQFF.

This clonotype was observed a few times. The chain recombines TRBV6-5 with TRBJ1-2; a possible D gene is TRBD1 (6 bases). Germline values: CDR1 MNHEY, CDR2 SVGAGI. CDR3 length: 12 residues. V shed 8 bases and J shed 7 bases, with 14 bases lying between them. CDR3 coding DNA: TGTGCCAGCCATGGGGGCGCGGGTGGCTACACCTTC. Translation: CASHGGAGGYTF.

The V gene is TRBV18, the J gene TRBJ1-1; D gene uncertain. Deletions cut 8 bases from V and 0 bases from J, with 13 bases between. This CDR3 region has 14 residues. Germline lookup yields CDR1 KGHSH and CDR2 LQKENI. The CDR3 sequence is CASRMGRLNTEAFF. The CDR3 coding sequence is TGTGCCAGCCGAATGGGCAGGCTGAACACTGAAGCTTTCTTT.

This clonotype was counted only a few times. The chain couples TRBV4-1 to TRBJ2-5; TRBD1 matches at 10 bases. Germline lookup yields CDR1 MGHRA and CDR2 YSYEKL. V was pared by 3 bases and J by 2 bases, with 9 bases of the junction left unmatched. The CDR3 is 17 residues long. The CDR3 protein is CASSQVTGGVPQETQYF. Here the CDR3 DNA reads TGCGCCAGCAGCCAGGTGACAGGGGGCGTCCCACAAGAGACCCAGTACTTC.

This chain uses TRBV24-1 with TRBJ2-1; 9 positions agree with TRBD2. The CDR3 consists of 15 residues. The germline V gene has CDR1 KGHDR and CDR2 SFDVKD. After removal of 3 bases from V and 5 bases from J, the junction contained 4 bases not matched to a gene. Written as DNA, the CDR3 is TGTGCCACCAGTGATGTCTCTAGCGGGAACAATGAGCAGTTCTTC. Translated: CATSDVSSGNNEQFF.

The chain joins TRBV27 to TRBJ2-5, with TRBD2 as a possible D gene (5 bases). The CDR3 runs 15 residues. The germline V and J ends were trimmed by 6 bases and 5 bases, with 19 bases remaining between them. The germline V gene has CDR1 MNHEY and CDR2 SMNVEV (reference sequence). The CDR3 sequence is CASSPMDFQMETQYF. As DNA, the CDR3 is TGTGCCAGCAGCCCCATGGACTTTCAAATGGAGACCCAGTACTTC.

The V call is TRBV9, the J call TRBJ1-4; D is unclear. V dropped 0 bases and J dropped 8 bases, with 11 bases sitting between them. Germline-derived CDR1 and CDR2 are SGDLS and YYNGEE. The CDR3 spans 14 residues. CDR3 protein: CASSVDGVGEKLFF. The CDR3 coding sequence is TGTGCCAGCAGCGTAGATGGAGTAGGAGAAAAACTGTTTTTT.

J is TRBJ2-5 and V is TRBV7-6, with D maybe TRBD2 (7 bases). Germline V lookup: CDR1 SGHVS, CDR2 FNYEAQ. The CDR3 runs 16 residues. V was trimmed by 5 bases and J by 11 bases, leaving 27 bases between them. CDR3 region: CASSIRGGGGRNEQYF. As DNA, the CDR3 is TGTGCCAGCAGCATTAGGGGGGGCGGGGGAAGGAATGAGCAGTACTTC.